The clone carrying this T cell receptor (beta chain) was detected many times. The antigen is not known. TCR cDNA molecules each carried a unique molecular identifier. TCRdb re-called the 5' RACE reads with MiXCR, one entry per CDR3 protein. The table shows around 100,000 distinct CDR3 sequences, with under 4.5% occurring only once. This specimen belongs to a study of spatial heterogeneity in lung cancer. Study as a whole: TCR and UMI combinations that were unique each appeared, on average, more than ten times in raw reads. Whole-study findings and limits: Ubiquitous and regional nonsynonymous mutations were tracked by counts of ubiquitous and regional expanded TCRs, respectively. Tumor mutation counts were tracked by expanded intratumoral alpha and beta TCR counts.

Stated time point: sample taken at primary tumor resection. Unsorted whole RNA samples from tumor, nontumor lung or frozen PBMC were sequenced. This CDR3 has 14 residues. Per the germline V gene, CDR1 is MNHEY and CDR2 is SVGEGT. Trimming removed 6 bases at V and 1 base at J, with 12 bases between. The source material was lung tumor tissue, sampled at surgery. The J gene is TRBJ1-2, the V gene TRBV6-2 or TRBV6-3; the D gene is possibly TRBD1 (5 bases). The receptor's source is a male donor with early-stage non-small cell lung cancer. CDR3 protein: CASRKTVRNYGYTF. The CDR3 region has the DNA TGTGCCAGCAGAAAGACAGTACGTAACTATGGCTACACCTTC.